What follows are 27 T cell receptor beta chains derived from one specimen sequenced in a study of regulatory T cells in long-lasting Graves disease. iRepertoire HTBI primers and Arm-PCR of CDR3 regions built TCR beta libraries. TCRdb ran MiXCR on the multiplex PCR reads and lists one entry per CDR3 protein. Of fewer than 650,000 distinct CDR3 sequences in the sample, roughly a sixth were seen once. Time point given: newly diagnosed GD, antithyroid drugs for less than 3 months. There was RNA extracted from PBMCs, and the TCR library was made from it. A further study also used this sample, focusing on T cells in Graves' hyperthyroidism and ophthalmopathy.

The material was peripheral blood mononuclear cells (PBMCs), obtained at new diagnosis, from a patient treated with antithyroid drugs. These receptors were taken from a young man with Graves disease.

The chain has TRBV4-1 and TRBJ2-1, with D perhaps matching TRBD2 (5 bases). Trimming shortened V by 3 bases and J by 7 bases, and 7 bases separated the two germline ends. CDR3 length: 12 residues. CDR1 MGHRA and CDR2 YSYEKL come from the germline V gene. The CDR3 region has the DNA TGCGCCAGCAGCCATATAGCGAATGAGCAGTTCTTC. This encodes CASSHIANEQFF.

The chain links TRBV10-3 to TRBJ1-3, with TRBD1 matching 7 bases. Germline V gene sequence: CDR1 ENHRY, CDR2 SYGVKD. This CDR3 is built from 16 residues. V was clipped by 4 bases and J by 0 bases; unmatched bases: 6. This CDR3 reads CAISVKGASSGNTIYF. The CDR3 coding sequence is TGTGCCATCAGTGTGAAGGGGGCGAGCTCTGGAAACACCATATATTTT.

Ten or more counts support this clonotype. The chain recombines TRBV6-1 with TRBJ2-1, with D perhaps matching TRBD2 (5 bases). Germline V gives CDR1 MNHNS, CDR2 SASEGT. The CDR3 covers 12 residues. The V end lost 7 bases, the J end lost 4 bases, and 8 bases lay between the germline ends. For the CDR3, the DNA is TGTGCCAGCACGGGAAGGTACAATGAGCAGTTCTTC. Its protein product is CASTGRYNEQFF.

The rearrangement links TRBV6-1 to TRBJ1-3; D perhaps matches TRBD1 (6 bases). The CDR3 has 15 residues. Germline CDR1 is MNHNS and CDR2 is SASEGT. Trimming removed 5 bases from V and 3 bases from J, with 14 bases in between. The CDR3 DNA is TGTGCCAGCAGTCCCGGGACATTCCTTGGAAACACCATATATTTT. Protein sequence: CASSPGTFLGNTIYF.

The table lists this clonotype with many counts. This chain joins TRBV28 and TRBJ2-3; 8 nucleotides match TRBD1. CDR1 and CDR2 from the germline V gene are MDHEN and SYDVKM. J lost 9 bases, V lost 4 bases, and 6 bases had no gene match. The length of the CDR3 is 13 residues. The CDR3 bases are TGTGCCAGCAGTTCCGGACAGGGTGGAACGCAGTATTTT. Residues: CASSSGQGGTQYF.

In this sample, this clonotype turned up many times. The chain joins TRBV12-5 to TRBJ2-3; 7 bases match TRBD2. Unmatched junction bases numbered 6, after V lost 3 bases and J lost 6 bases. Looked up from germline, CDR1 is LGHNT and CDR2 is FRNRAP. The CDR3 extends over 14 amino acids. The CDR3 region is CASGFSAGYDTQYF. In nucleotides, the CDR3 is TGTGCTAGTGGTTTCTCAGCGGGATACGATACGCAGTATTTT.

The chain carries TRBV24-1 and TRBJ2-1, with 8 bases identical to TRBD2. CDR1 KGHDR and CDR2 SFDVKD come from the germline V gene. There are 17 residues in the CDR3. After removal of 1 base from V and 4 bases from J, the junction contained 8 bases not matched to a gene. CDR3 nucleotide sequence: TGTGCCACCAGTGATTTCAGTGGAGGCGGGGGGTACAATGAGCAGTTCTTC. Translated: CATSDFSGGGGYNEQFF.

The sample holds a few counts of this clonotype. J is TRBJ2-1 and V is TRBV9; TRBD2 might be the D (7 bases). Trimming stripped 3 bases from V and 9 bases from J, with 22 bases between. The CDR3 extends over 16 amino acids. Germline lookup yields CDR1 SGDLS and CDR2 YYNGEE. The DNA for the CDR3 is TGTGCCAGCAGCGGGGGAGGGGGGAAGCTCCTTGGTGAGCAGTTCTTC. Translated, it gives CASSGGGGKLLGEQFF.

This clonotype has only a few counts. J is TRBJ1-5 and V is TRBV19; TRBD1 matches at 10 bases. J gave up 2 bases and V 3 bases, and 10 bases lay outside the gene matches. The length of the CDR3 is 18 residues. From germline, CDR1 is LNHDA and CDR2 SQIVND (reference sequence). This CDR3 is CASSIAERQGAGNQPQHF. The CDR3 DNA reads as TGTGCCAGTAGTATTGCGGAAAGACAGGGGGCCGGCAATCAGCCCCAGCATTTT.

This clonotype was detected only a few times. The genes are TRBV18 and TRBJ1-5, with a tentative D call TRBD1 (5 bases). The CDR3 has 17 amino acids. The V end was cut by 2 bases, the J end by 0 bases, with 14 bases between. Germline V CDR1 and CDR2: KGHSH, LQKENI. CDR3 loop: CASSPIAGTYSNQPQHF. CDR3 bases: TGTGCCAGCTCACCAATTGCAGGGACGTATAGCAATCAGCCCCAGCATTTT.

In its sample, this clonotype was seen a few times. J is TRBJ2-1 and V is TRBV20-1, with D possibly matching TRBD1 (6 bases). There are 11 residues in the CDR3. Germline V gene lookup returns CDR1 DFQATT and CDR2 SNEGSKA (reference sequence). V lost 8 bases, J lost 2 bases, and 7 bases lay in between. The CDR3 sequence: CSQGPYNEQFF. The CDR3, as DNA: TGCAGTCAGGGGCCCTACAATGAGCAGTTCTTC.

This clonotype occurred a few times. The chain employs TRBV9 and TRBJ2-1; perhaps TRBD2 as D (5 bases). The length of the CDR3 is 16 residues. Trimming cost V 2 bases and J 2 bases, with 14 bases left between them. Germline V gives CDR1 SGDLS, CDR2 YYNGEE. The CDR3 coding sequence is TGTGCCAGCAGCGTGGAGGAGGATGGTACCTACAATGAGCAGTTCTTC. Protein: CASSVEEDGTYNEQFF.

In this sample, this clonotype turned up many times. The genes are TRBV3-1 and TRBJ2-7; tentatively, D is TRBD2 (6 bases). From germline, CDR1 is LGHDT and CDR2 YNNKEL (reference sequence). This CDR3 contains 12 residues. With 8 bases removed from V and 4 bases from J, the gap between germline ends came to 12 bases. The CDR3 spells CASDNGRYEQYF. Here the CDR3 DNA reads TGTGCCAGCGATAACGGGAGATACGAGCAGTACTTC.

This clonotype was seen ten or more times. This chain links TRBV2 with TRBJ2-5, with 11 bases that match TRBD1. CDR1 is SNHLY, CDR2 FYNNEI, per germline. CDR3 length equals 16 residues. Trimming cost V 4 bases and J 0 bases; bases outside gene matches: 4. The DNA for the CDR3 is TGTGCCAGCAGTGGACGGACAGGGGGCTACCAAGAGACCCAGTACTTC. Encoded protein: CASSGRTGGYQETQYF.

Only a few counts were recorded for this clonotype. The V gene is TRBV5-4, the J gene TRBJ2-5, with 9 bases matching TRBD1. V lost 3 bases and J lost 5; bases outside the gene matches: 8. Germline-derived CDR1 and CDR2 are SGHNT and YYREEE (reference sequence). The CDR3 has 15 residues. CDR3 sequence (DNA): TGTGCCAGCAGCTCATCCACAGGGGGCTGGGAGACCCAGTACTTC. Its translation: CASSSSTGGWETQYF.

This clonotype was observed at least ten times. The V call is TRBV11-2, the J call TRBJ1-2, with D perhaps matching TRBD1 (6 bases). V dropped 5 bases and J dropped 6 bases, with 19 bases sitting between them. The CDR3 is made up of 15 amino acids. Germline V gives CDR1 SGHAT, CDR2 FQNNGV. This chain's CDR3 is CASSPPFGQGNGYTF. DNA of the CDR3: TGTGCCAGCAGCCCACCGTTTGGGCAGGGGAATGGCTACACCTTC.

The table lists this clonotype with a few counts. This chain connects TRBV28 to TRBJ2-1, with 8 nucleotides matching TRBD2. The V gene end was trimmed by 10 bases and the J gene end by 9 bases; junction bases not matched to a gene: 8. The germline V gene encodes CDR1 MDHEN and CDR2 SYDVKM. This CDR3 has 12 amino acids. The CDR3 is CATTGAGGEQFF. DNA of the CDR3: TGTGCCACCACCGGTGCGGGGGGTGAGCAGTTCTTC.

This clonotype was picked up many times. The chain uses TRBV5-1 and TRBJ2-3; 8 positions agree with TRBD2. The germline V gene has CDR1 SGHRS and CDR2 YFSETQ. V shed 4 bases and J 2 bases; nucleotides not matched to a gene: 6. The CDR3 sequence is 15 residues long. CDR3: CASSLEREFTDTQYF. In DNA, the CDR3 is TGCGCCAGCAGCCTCGAGCGGGAGTTCACAGATACGCAGTATTTT.

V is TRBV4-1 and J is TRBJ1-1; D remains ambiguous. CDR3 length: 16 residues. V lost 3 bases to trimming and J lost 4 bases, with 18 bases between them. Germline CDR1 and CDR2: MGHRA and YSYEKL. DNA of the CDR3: TGCGCCAGCAGCCACACTCAGACTTCCCCGGGCACTGAAGCTTTCTTT. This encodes CASSHTQTSPGTEAFF.

The CDR3 protein is CSASTASGTYEQYF. CDR3 coding DNA: TGCAGTGCTAGTACGGCTAGCGGGACCTACGAGCAGTACTTC. The genes are TRBV20-1 and TRBJ2-7; 9 nucleotides match TRBD2. In germline, CDR1 is DFQATT, CDR2 SNEGSKA (reference sequence). J gave up 2 bases and V 3 bases, and 5 bases lay outside the gene matches. CDR3 length: 14 amino acids.

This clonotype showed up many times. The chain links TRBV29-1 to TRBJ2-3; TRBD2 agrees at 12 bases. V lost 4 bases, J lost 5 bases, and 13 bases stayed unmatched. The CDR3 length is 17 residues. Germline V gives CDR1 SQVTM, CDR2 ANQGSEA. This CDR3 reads CSVGRRGASGRGDTQYF. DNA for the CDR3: TGCAGCGTTGGCCGGCGGGGGGCTAGCGGGAGGGGAGATACGCAGTATTTT.

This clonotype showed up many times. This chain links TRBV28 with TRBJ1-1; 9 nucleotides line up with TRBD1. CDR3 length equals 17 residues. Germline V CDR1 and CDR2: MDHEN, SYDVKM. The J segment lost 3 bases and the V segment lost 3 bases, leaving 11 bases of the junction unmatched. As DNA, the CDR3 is TGTGCCAGCAGTTTGTTGGGAGGGACAGGGCTATACACTGAAGCTTTCTTT. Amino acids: CASSLLGGTGLYTEAFF. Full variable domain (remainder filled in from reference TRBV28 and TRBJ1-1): DVKVTQSSRYLVKRTGEKVFLECVQDMDHENMFWYRQDPGLGLRLIYFSYDVKMKEKGDIPEGYSVSREKKERFSLILESASTNQTSMYLCASSLLGGTGLYTEAFFGQGTRLTVV.

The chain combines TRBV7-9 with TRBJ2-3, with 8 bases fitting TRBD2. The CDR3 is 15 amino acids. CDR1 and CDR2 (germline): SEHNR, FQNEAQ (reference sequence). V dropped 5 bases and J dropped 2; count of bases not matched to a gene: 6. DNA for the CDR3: TGTGCCAGCAGCGGACTAGCAAGGGACACAGATACGCAGTATTTT. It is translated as CASSGLARDTDTQYF.

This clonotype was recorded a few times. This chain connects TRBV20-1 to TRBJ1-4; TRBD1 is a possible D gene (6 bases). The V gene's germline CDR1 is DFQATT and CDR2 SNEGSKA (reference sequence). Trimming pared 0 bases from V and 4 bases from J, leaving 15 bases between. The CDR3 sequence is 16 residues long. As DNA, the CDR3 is TGCAGTGCTAGAGATTTGGGGGCTGGGGATAATGAAAAACTGTTTTTT. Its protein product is CSARDLGAGDNEKLFF.

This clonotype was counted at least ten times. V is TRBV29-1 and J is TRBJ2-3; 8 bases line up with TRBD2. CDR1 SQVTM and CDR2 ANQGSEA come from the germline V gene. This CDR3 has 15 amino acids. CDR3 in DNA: TGCAGTACCCGGGGGAGCGGGAGTGGGGGAGATACGCAGTATTTT. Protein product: CSTRGSGSGGDTQYF.

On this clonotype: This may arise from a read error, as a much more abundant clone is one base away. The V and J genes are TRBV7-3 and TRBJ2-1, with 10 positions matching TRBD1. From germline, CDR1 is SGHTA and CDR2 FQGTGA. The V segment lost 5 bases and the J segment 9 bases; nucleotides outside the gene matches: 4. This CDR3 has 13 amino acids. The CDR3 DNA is TGTGCCAGCAGCCAGGACAGGGGGGGTGAGCAGTTCTTC. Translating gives CASSQDRGGEQFF.

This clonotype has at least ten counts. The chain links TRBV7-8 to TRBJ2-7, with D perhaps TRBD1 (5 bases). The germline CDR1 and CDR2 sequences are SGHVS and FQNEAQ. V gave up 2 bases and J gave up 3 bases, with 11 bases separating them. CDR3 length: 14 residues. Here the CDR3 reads CASSLRRQNYEQYF. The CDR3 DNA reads TGTGCCAGCAGCTTAAGGAGACAGAACTACGAGCAGTACTTC.